The present T cell receptor beta chain was sequenced within a study of cytomegalovirus exposure and HLA in healthy donors. Losses at the gene ends were 0 bases for V and 4 bases for J; bases not matched to a gene: 4. This CDR3 spans 15 amino acids. The germline V gene encodes CDR1 LGHNA and CDR2 YSLEER. PCR primers comprised 60 Vbeta and 13 Jbeta primers. Only in-frame clones appear in the TCRdb table, and some are missing; sequencing was by immunoSEQ multiplex PCR. Among 100,000 to 120,000 clones listed, roughly 80% were seen once. Sequenced: PBMCs. The chain couples TRBV4-3 to TRBJ2-5, with TRBD2 matching over 8 bases. This TCR came from a man aged 25 to 40 in good health and CMV-seropositive. In nucleotides, the CDR3 is TGCGCCAGCAGCCAAGATCAGCTAGCGGGAGAGACCCAGTACTTC. Its protein product is CASSQDQLAGETQYF.